This TCR beta chain was captured by sequencing in a study of T-cell memory formation after mild COVID-19. Study context: TCR clusters were largely donor specific. Regarding the study as a whole: Researchers report contracting CD4+ clones mostly in CM and EM, with CD8+ clones in EMRA.

Constant-segment primers were used for 5'RACE, and the resulting TCR alpha and TCR beta cDNA libraries carried sample barcodes and UMIs. TCRdb reprocessed the 5' RACE reads via MiXCR and lists one record per CDR3 protein. The sample contains 340,000 or so distinct CDR3 sequences, over 10% of which appear only once. Looked up from germline, CDR1 is SGHNT and CDR2 is YYREEE (reference sequence). The V and J ends lost 4 bases and 6 bases respectively, with 11 bases between them. CDR3 size: 12 residues. This clonotype was counted a few times. The antigen is undetermined. The clonotype originates from a young man who had mild COVID-19 (a few samples of this study predate the infection). Cell type and time point are not known. Sequencing was carried out using PBMCs or a T cell subset sorted from them (not recorded which). The chain carries TRBV5-4 and TRBJ2-7; D might be TRBD1 (6 bases). For the CDR3, the DNA is TGTGCCAGCAGCCGGGCAGGGGCCGAGCAGTACTTC. Translation gives CASSRAGAEQYF.